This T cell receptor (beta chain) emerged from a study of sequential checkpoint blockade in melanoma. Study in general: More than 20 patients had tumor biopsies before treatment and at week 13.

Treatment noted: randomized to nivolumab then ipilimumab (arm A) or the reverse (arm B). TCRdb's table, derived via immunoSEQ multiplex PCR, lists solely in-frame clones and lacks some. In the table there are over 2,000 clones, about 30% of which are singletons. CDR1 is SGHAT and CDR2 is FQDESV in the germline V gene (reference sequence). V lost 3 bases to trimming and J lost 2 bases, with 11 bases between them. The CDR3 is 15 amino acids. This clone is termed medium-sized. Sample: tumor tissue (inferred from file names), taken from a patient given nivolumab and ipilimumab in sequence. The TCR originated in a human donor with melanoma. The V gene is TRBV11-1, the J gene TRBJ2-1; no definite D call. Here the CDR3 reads CASSLGSGPYNEQFF. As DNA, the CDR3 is TGTGCCAGCAGCTTGGGGTCTGGACCCTACAATGAGCAGTTCTTC.